This record looks at one TCR beta chain sequence and its context. The method was immunoSEQ multiplex PCR; TCRdb's version includes in-frame clones alone and lacks a portion of them. Among roughly 180,000 clones listed, roughly 93% were seen once. This sample is part of a study of control samples from healthy donors and cancer patients. The CDR3 is 17 amino acids. V lost 1 base, J lost 4 bases, and 10 bases stayed unmatched. Germline V gene lookup returns CDR1 SGHRS and CDR2 YFSETQ. The rearrangement uses TRBV5-1 and TRBJ1-3; 8 nucleotides agree with TRBD1. This TCR derives from a woman aged 60-70 years in good health. Input material: blood. The CDR3 spells CASSLLPGQGPGNTIYF. The CDR3 coding sequence is TGCGCCAGCAGCTTGCTCCCTGGACAGGGCCCAGGAAACACCATATATTTT.